This entry features one T cell receptor (beta chain) sequence. This sample is part of a study of shared clonotypes between healthy human individuals. The data were produced by immunoSEQ multiplex PCR, yet TCRdb's version contains in-frame clones alone and is incomplete. This sample yields hundreds of thousands of clones, of which around 73% are seen a single time; 1.5% to 2% belongs to the top ten. Sequencing input: memory CD4+ T cells sorted from blood. The subset denotes: CD45RA-negative fraction. This receptor was taken from a woman aged 25 to 39 in good health.

The CDR3 DNA reads TGTGCCAGCCGATACCAGGGGGGCGCTGGTTACGAGCAGTACTTC. Translated, it gives CASRYQGGAGYEQYF. This chain uses TRBV6-1 with TRBJ2-7, with D maybe TRBD1 (7 bases). Trimming stripped 8 bases from V and 4 bases from J, with 21 bases between. Germline V lookup: CDR1 MNHNS, CDR2 SASEGT. CDR3 length: 15 amino acids.